A single sample gave rise to the 4 T cell receptor beta chains below, sequenced in a study of Ad26.COV2.S vaccination and SARS-CoV-2 variants (dated by TCRdb to about 2021). In light of the paper, this sample's time point label describes: individuals recovered from natural SARS-CoV-2 infection. Library creation used the immunoSEQ multiplex PCR assay. Sourced from immuneACCESS, this table was stored by TCRdb with only in-frame sequences that have V and J called. A share of the clones is absent; for the studies checked, an unresolved V gene accounts for under half, and the remainder has no known explanation. Present in this sample are 300,000 to 450,000 clones, approximately 90% of which were seen just once. The ten largest make up 3% to 5% of the sample. Sample: peripheral blood, taken after recovery from COVID-19. The source of these receptors is a human donor who had recovered from COVID-19.

The chain has TRBV5-4 and TRBJ2-3; 8 bases are shared with TRBD1. The V and J ends lost 4 bases and 2 bases, in that order; junction bases with no gene match: 6. This CDR3 contains 15 residues. Germline-derived CDR1 and CDR2 are SGHNT and YYREEE (reference sequence). The CDR3 spells CASSVTGAATDTQYF. The CDR3 DNA reads as TGTGCCAGCAGCGTGACAGGGGCGGCCACAGATACGCAGTATTTT.

V and J are TRBV12-5 and TRBJ1-5; 10 bases agree with TRBD1. J was trimmed by 4 bases and V by 6 bases; bases with no gene match: 9. CDR3 length: 16 amino acids. Germline-derived CDR1 and CDR2 are LGHNT and FRNRAP. The CDR3 DNA is TGTGCTAGTGGGTTAAGAGGACAGGGGGTTAATCAGCCCCAGCATTTT. It specifies CASGLRGQGVNQPQHF.

V is TRBV6-1 and J is TRBJ2-7; 14 bases match TRBD2. The tail of the sequence fits TRBJ2-5 better, so the J call may be wrong. CDR3 length: 17 residues. From germline, CDR1 is MNHNS and CDR2 SASEGT. The CDR3 DNA sequence: TGTGCCAGCAGTGGGACTAGCGGGGGGTACTTACAAGAGACCCAGTACTTC. Amino acid sequence: CASSGTSGGYLQETQYF.

The chain combines TRBV9 with TRBJ2-2; D is perhaps TRBD2 (6 bases). The V end was cut by 0 bases, the J end by 6 bases, with 12 bases between. Germline CDR1 reads SGDLS; CDR2 reads YYNGEE. This CDR3 has 15 amino acids. The CDR3 DNA reads as TGTGCCAGCAGCGTAGTATCTAGCGCCCCCGGGGAGCTGTTTTTT. Protein product: CASSVVSSAPGELFF.